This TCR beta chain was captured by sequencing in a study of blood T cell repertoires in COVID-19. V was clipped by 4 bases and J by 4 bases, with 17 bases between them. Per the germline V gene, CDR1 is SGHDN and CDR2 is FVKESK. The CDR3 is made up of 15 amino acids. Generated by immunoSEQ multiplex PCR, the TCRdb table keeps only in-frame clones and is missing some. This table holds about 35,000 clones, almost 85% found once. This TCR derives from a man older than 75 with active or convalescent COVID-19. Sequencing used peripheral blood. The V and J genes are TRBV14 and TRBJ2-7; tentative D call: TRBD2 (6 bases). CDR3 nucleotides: TGTGCCAGCAGCCGGGACCCACCGGGGGAGTACGAGCAGTACTTC. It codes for CASSRDPPGEYEQYF. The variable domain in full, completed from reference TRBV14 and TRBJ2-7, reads EAGVTQFPSHSVIEKGQTVTLRCDPISGHDNLYWYRRVMGKEIKFLLHFVKESKQDESGMPNNRFLAERTGGTYSTLKVQPAELEDSGVYFCASSRDPPGEYEQYFGPGTRLTVT.